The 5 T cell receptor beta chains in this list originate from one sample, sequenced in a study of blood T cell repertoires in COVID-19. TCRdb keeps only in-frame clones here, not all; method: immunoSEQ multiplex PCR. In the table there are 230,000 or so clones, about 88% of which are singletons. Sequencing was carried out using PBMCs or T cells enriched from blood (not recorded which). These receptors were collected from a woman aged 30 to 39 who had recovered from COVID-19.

DNA of the CDR3: TGCGCCAGCACCATAAACGCGGGCCGGGGGGGCCAAGAGACCCAGTACTTC. It translates to CASTINAGRGGQETQYF. This rearrangement joins TRBV5-1 to TRBJ2-5; 8 bases align to TRBD2. The CDR3 length is 17 residues. Trimming removed 6 bases from V and 1 base from J; junction bases left unmatched: 14. Germline CDR1 is SGHRS and CDR2 is YFSETQ.

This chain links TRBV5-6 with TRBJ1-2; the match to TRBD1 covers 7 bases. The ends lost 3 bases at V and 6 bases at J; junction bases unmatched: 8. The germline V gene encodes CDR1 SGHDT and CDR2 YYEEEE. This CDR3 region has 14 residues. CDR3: CASSSTGKLDGYTF. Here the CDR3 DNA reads TGTGCCAGCAGCTCGACAGGGAAACTGGATGGCTACACCTTC.

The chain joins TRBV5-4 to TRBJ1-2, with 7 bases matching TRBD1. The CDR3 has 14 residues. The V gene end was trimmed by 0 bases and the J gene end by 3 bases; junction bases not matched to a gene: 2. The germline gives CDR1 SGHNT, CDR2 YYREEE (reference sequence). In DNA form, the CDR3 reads TGTGCCAGCAGCTTGGGAACAGGGGACTATGGCTACACCTTC. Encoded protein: CASSLGTGDYGYTF. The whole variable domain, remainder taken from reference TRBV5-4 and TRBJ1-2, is ETGVTQSPTHLIKTRGQQVTLRCSSQSGHNTVSWYQQALGQGPQFIFQYYREEENGRGNFPPRFSGLQFPNYSSELNVNALELDDSALYLCASSLGTGDYGYTFGSGTRLTVV.

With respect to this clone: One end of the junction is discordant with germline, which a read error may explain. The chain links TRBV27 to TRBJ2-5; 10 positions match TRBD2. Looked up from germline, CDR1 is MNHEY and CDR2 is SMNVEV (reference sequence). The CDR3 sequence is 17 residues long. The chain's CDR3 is CASSLGSSGGLRETQYF. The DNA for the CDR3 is TGTGCCAGCAGTTTAGGGTCTAGCGGGGGACTTCGGGAGACTCAGTACTTC.

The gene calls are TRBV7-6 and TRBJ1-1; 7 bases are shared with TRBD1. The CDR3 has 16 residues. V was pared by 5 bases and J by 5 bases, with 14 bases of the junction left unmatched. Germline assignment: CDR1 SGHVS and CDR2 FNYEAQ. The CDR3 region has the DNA TGTGCCAGCAGCCCAAGGTACAGGGGCAGGTGGACTGAAGCTTTCTTT. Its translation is CASSPRYRGRWTEAFF.